Sequencing of this TCR beta chain was carried out in a study of blood T cell repertoires in COVID-19. Study in general: From the United States, Italy and Spain came samples of acute and convalescent COVID-19.

In the authors' methods: Scientists estimated how many nucleated cells there were by amplifying reference gene primers. TCRdb's table, derived via immunoSEQ multiplex PCR, lists solely in-frame clones and lacks some. For V, J and clone size, that table is used; D and trimming come from the DNA. The repertoire consists of around 150,000 clones, with about three quarters occurring once and the leading ten covering roughly 10%. The CDR3 spans 17 residues. Germline loops: CDR1 GTSNPN, CDR2 SVGIG (reference sequence). V was pared by 1 base and J by 5 bases, with 22 bases between. The chain is built from TRBV30 and TRBJ2-3; TRBD1 might be the D (6 bases). This sequence originates from a woman aged 45-65 years with active or convalescent COVID-19. The sequencing sample was made of peripheral blood. The DNA for the CDR3 is TGTGCCTGGAGTGGACGGGTGACAGGTTTTTTTCGAGATACGCAGTATTTT. This codes for CAWSGRVTGFFRDTQYF.